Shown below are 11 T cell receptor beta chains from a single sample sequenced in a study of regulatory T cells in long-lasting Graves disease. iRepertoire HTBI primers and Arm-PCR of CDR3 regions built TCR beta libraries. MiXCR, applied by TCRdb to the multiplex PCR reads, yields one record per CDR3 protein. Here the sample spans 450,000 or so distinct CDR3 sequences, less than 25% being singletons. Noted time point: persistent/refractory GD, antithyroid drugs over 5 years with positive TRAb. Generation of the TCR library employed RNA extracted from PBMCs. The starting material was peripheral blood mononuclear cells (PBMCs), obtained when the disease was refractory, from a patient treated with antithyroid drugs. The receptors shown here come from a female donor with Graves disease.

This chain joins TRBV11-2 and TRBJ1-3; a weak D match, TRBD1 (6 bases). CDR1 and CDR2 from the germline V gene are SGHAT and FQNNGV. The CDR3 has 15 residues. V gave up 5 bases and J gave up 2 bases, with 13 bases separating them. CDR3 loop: CASSLGAGAGNTIYF. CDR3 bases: TGTGCCAGCAGCCTAGGCGCAGGGGCTGGAAACACCATATATTTT.

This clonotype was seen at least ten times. The CDR3, as DNA: TGTGCCAGCAGTGACGGCGCGGGGTTGAGGGAGACCCAGTACTTC. Protein sequence: CASSDGAGLRETQYF. The genes are TRBV2 and TRBJ2-5, with D perhaps TRBD2 (6 bases). Trimming left V 3 bases short and J 5 bases short, with 16 bases between. The CDR3 is made up of 15 amino acids. Per germline, CDR1 SNHLY and CDR2 FYNNEI.

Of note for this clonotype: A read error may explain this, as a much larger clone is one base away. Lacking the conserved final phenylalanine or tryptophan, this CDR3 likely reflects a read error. The CDR3: CASSVLRGNQPQHS. In DNA form, the CDR3 reads TGTGCCAGCAGCGTTCTCAGAGGGAATCAGCCCCAGCATTCT. V gene TRBV12-3 or TRBV12-4 combines with J gene TRBJ1-5; no reliable D call. The CDR3 length is 14 residues. V was pared by 6 bases and J by 4 bases, with 13 bases between.

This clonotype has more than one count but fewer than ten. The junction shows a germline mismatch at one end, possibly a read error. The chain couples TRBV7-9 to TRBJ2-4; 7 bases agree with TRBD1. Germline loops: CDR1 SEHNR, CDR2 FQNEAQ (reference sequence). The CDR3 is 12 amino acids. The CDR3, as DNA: TGTGCCAGCAGCTTAGCGATGGGACAGAAAGACTTC. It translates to CASSLAMGQKDF.

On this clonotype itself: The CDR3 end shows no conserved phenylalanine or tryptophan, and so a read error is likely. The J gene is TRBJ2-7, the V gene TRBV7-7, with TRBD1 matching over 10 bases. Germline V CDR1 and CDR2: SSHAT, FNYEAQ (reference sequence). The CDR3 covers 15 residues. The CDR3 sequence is CASSSGQGPSYEQYS. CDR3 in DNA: TGTGCTAGCAGCTCGGGACAGGGGCCCTCCTACGAGCAGTACTCC.

The CDR3 here is CASSLVVTSGGSPYEQYF. The CDR3 region has the DNA TGTGCCAGCAGCTTAGTCGTAACTAGCGGGGGTTCTCCCTACGAGCAGTACTTC. The chain recombines TRBV7-8 with TRBJ2-7, with 11 positions matching TRBD2. V lost 1 base to trimming and J lost 2 bases; unmatched junction nucleotides: 10. The CDR3 length is 18 residues. Germline V gene data show CDR1 as SGHVS and CDR2 as FQNEAQ.

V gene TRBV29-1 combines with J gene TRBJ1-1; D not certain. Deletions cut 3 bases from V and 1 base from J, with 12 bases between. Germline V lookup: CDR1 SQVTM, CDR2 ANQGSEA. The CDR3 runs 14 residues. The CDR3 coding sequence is TGCAGCGTTGAGGGTCGACTCACGAACACTGAAGCTTTCTTT. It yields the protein CSVEGRLTNTEAFF.

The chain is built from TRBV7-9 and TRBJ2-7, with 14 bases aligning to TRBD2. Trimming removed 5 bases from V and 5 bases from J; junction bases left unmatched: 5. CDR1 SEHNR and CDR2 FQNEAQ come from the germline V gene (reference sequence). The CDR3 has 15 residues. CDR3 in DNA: TGTGCCAGCAGCGCGACGACTAGCGGGAGGGACGAGCAGTACTTC. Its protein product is CASSATTSGRDEQYF.

The CDR3 spells CASSSAGGVYEQFF. The CDR3 DNA reads as TGTGCCAGCAGTTCTGCAGGGGGTGTATATGAGCAGTTCTTC. The chain joins TRBV12-3 or TRBV12-4 to TRBJ2-1; 7 positions match TRBD1. Unmatched junction bases numbered 8, after V lost 4 bases and J lost 8 bases. This CDR3 has 14 amino acids.

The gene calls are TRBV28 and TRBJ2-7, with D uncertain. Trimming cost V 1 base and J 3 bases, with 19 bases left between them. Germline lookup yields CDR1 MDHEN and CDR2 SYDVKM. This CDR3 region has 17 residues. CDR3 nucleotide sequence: TGTGCCAGCAGTTTATACTACCCCCGGGCGAGCCGCTACGAGCAGTACTTC. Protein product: CASSLYYPRASRYEQYF.

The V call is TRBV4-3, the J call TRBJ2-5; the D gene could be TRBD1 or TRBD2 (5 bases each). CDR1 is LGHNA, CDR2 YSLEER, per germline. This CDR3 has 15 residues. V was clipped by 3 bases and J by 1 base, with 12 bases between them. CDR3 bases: TGCGCCAGCAGCCAGGGGGTTGTGGGCCAAGAGACCCAGTACTTC. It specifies CASSQGVVGQETQYF.